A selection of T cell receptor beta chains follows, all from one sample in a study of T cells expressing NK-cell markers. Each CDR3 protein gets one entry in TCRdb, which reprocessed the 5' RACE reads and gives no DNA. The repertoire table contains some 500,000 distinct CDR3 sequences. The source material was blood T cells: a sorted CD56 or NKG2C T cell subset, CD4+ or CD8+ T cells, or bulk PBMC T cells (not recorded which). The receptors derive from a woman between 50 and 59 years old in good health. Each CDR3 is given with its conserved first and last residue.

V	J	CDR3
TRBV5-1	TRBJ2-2	CASSGQATNTGELFF
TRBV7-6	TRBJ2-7	CASSLAPSGGSYEQYF
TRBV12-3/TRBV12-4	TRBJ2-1	CASIHSGRRYNEQFF
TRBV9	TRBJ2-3	CASSVVARGDTQYF
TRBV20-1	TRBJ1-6	CSANVGQGNSPLHF
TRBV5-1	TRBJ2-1	CASSFGGETYNEQFF
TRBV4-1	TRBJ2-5	CASSQGGGGRETQYF
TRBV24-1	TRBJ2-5	CATSTGAETQYF
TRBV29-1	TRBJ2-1	CSGASGGYVEQFF
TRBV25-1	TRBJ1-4	CASRSGRGEKLFF